This T cell receptor beta chain was identified in a study of monozygotic twins with inflammatory bowel disease. T cells were not sorted, and total RNA was isolated straight from whole blood. CDR3 length: 16 residues. CDR1 and CDR2 (germline): SGHKS, YYEKEE (reference sequence). It was about 3,400 ng of total RNA that each TCR library used. Template switching incorporated UMIs with a 6-nucleotide sample barcode. After re-calling the 5' RACE reads, TCRdb lists one entry per CDR3 protein, DNA absent. This repertoire includes 150,000 or so distinct CDR3 sequences. Input material: blood. The source is a human donor with ulcerative colitis or Crohn's disease, or a healthy co-twin of an affected twin (not recorded which). V usage is TRBV5-5 and J usage is TRBJ1-2; the TCRdb D gene call, TRBD1, has no DNA to confirm it. The CDR3 spells CASSLKDRGDFYGYTF.